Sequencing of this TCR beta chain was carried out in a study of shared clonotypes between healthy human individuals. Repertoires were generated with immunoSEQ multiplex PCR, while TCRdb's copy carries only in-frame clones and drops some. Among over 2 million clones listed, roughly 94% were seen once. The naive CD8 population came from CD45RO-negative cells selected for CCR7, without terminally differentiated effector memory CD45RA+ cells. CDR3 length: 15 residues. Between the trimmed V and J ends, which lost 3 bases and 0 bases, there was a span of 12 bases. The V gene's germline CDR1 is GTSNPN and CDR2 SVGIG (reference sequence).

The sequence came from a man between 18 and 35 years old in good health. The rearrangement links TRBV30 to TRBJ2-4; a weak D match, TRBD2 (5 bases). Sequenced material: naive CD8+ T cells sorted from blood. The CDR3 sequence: CAWSDYKGAKNIQYF. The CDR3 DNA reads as TGTGCCTGGAGCGACTACAAGGGAGCCAAAAACATTCAGTACTTC.